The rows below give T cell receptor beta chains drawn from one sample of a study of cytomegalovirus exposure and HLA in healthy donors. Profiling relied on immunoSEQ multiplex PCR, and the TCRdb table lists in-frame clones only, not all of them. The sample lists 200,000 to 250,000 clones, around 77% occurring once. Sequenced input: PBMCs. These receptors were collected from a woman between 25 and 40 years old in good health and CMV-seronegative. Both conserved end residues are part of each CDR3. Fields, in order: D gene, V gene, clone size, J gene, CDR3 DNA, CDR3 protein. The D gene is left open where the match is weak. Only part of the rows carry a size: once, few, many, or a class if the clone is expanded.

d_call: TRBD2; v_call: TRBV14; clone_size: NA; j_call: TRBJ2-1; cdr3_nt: TGTGCCAGCACCCGAGGGAGGACTAGCCGGCTGTTGACGCAGTTCTTC; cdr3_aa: CASTRGRTSRLLTQFF
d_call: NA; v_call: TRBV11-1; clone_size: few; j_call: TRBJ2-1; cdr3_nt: TGTGCCAGCAGCGGGGGCGGTAATGAGCAGTTCTTC; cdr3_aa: CASSGGGNEQFF
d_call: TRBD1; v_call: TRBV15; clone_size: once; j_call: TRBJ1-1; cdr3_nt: TGTGCCACCAGCAGAGACAGAGGACAGGGCTATGAAGCTTTCTTT; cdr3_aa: CATSRDRGQGYEAFF
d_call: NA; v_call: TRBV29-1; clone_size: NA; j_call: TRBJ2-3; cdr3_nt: TGCAGCGGGTCACAGGCCGCAGATACGCAGTATTTT; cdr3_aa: CSGSQAADTQYF
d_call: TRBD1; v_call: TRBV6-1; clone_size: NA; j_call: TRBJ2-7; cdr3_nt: TGTGCCAGCAGTGTACAGGGGTTCTACGAGCAGTACTTC; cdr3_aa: CASSVQGFYEQYF
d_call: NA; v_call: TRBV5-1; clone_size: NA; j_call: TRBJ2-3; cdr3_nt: TGCGCCAGCTGTGCAGGGAACTCAATCACAGATACGCAGTATTTT; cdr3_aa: CASCAGNSITDTQYF
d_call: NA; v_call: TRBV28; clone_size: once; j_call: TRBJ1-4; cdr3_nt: TGTGCCAGCAGCCATACGTTAATCGCAGGGTTCACTAATGAAAAACTGTTTTTT; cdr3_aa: CASSHTLIAGFTNEKLFF
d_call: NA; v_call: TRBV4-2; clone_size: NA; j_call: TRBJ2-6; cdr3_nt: TGTGCCAGCAGCCCACGAGGTTCTGGGGCCAACGTCCTGACTTTC; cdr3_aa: CASSPRGSGANVLTF
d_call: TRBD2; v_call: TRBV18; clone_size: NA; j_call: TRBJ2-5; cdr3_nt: TGTGCCAGCTCACCTAAACTAGCGGGCCAAGAGACCCAGTACTTC; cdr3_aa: CASSPKLAGQETQYF
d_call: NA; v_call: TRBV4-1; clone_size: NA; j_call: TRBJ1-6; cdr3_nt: TGCGCCAGCAGCTCAACACAAGGGGGTTCCTATAATTCACCCCTCCACTTT; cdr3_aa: CASSSTQGGSYNSPLHF
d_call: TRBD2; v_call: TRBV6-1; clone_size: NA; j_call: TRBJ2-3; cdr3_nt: TGTGCCAGCAGTGAGAGGGAGCGGGGGTATACAGATACGCAGTATTTT; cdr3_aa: CASSERERGYTDTQYF
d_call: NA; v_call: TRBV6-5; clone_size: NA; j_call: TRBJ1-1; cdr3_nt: TGTGCCAGCAGGCTGGGGGCCGAGAAATTCTTT; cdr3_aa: CASRLGAEKFF
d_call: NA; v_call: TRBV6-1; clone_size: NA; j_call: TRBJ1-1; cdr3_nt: TGTGCCAGCCTTAGAACAGGGATGGGGCCTGAAGCTTTCTTT; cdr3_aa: CASLRTGMGPEAFF
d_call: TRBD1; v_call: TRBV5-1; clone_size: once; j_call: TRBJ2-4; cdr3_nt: TGCGCCAGCAGCTACGGACAGGGGGAAAACATTCAGTACTTC; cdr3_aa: CASSYGQGENIQYF
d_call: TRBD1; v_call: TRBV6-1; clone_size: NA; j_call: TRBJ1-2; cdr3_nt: TGTGCCAGCAGTGATGGAACAGGGGGATTCCTGGGGAGCCCCTTC; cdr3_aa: CASSDGTGGFLGSPF
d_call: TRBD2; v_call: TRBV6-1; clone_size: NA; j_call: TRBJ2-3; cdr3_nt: TGTGCCAGCACTCTAAGCGGGGGCCGGGGAGATACGCAGTATTTT; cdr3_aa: CASTLSGGRGDTQYF
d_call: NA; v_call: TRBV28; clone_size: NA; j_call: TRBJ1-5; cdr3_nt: TGTGCCAGCAGTTTACCAGCGACAGTTACACTTAATCAGCCCCAGCATTTT; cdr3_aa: CASSLPATVTLNQPQHF
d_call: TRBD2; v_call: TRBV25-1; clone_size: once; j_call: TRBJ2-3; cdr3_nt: TGTGCCAGCAGGTCTAGCGGGAGCACAGATACGCAGTATTTT; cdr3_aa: CASRSSGSTDTQYF
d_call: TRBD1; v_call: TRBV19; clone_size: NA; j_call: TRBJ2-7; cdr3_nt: TGTGCCAGTAGTATGGGACAGGGGGCCAACGAGCAGTACTTC; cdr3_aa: CASSMGQGANEQYF
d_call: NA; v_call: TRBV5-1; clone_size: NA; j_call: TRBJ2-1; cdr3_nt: TGCGCCAGCAGCCCGGACTTCCCGAGCTCCTACAATGAGCAGTTCTTC; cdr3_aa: CASSPDFPSSYNEQFF
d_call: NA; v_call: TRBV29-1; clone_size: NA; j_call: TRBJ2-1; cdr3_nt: TGCAGCGTTAGGACTGAAAGGGCCTCCAATGAGCAGTTCTTC; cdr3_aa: CSVRTERASNEQFF
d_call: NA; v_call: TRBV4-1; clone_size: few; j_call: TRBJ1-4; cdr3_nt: TGCGCCAGCAGCCAAGAACTCAGGCAGCTTAATGAAAAACTGTTTTTT; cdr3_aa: CASSQELRQLNEKLFF
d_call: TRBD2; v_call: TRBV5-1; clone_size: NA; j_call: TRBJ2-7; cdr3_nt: TGCGCCAGCAGCTTGCTAGCGGGAGAGCTTAGCTGGTCCTACGAGCAGTACTTC; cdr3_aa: CASSLLAGELSWSYEQYF
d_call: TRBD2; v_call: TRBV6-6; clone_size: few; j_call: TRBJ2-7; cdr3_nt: TGTGCCAGCCGGCCATTGCGGGGGGACATCAACGAGCAGTACTTC; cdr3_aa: CASRPLRGDINEQYF
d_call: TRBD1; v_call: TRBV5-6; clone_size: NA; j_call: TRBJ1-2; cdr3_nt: TGTGCCAGCAGGACAGAGCCGGGACAGCCCTATGGCTACACCTTC; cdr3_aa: CASRTEPGQPYGYTF
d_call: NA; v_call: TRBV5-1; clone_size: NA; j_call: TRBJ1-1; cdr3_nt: TGCGCCAGCAGCTTGGACCCGTTGAGGATGAACACCGAAGCTTTCTTT; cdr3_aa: CASSLDPLRMNTEAFF
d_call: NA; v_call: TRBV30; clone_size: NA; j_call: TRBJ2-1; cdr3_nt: TGTGCCTGGAGTGTAGGCCCCTATGCGGGTGAGCAGTTCTTC; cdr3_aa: CAWSVGPYAGEQFF
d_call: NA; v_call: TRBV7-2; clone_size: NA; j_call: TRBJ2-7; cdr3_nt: TGTGCCAGCAGCTCAGCCTCGCGGGGATACTACGAGCAGTACTTC; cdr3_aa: CASSSASRGYYEQYF
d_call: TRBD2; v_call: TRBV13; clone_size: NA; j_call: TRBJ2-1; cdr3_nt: TGTGCCAGCAGCGAAGGACTAGCGGTCTACAATGAGCAGTTCTTC; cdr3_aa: CASSEGLAVYNEQFF
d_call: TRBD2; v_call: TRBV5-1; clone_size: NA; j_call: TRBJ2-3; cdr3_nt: TGCGCCAGCAGCTTGGGGTCGCTAGCGGGAGTAACAGATACGCAGTATTTT; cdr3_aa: CASSLGSLAGVTDTQYF
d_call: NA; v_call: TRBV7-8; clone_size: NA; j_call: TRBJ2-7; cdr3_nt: TGTGCCAGCACCCAGGGGCGGTACGAGCAGTACTTC; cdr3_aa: CASTQGRYEQYF
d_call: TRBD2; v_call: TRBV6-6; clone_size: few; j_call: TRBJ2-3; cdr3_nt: TGTGCCAGCAAACTACTAGCGGATAGCACAGATACGCAGTATTTT; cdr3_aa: CASKLLADSTDTQYF
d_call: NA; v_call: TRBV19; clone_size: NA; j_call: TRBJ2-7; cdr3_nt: TGTGCCAGTAGTGCTCAGGGAGGCGGCGAGCAGTACTTC; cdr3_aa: CASSAQGGGEQYF
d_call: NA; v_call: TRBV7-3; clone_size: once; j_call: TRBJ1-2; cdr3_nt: TGTGCCAGCAGCCCAAGTGGAGGCCCTAACTATGGCTACACCTTC; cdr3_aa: CASSPSGGPNYGYTF
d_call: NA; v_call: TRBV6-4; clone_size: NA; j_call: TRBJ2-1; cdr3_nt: TGTGCCAGCAGTGAAACCGCCGACTACTACAATGAGCAGTTCTTC; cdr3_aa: CASSETADYYNEQFF
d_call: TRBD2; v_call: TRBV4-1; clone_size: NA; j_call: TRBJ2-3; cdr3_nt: TGCGCCAGCAGCCAAGATTTCGTCCTGCGGGGGGCCACAGATACGCAGTATTTT; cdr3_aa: CASSQDFVLRGATDTQYF
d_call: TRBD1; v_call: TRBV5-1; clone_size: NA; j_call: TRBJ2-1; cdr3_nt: TGCGCCAGCAGCCTACGGACAGGGGGGTACAATGAGCAGTTCTTC; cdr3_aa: CASSLRTGGYNEQFF
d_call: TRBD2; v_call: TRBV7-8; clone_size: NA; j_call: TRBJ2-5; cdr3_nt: TGTGCCAGCAGCTTTGTGTCGCTAGCGGGATTAGAGACCCAGTACTTC; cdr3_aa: CASSFVSLAGLETQYF
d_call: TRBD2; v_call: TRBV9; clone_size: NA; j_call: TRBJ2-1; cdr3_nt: TGTGCCAGCAGCGTAAAGGTAGCGGGGTGGTACAATGAGCAGTTCTTC; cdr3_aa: CASSVKVAGWYNEQFF
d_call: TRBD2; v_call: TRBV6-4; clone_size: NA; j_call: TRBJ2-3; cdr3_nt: TGTGCCAGCAGTGATAGGTTCCAGCGGGGGAGCACAGATACGCAGTATTTT; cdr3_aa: CASSDRFQRGSTDTQYF
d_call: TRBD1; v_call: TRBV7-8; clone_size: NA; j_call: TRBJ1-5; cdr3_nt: TGTGCCAGCAGCGGCACCGGGACAGTTAGCAATCAGCCCCAGCATTTT; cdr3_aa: CASSGTGTVSNQPQHF
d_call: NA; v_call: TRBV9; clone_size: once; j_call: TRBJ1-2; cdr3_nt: TGTGCCAGCAGCGTGGGGCAGGGGCTGAACAACTATGGCTACACCTTC; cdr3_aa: CASSVGQGLNNYGYTF
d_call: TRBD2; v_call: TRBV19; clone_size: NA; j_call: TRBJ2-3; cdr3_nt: TGTGCCAGCAGGACTAGCGGGGGAACAGATACGCAGTATTTT; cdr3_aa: CASRTSGGTDTQYF
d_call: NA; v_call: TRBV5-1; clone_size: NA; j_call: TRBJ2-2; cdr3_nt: TGCGCCAGCAGCAGTCCCGGCACCGGGGAGCTGTTTTTT; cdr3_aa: CASSSPGTGELFF
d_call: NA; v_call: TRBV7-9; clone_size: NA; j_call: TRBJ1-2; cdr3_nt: TGTTCCAGCAGCTTGGACAGCTATGGCTACACCTTC; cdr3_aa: CSSSLDSYGYTF
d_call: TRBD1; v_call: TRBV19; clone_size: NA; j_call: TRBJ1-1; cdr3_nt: TGTGCCAGCCGTCGGACAGGGGAGAGAACTGAAGCTTTCTTT; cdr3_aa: CASRRTGERTEAFF
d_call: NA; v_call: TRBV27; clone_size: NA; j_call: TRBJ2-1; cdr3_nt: TGTGCCAGCAGTTTATCGTTCACGAGCTCCTACAATGAGCAGTTCTTC; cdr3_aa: CASSLSFTSSYNEQFF
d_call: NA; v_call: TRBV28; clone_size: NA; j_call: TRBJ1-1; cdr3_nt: TGTGCCAGCCCCCCAAGGGGGGGCTATGTACTTTTGAACACTGAAGCTTTCTTT; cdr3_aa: CASPPRGGYVLLNTEAFF
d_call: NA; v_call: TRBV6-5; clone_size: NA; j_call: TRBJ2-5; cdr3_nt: TGTGCCAGCAGTTACGGGGGGACGGAGACCCAGTACTTC; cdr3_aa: CASSYGGTETQYF
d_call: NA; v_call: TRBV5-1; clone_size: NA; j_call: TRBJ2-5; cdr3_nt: TGCGCCAGCAGCTTGGGGTCAGCGGAGACCCAGTACTTC; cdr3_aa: CASSLGSAETQYF
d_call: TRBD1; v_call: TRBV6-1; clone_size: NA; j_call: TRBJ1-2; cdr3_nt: TGTGCCAGCAGGACCCGGACAGGGGATGGCTACACCTTC; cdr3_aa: CASRTRTGDGYTF
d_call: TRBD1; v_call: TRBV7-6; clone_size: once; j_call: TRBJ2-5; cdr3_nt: TGTGCCAGCAGCACCCGACAGGGCCAAGAGACCCAGTACTTC; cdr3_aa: CASSTRQGQETQYF
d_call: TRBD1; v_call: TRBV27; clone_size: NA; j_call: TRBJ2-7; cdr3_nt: TGTGCCAGCAGTTTTATCGGACAGGGATTGGGCTACGAGCAGTACTTC; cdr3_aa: CASSFIGQGLGYEQYF